These T cell receptor beta chains were read from a single sample in a study of cytomegalovirus exposure and HLA in healthy donors. Sequencing was performed with immunoSEQ multiplex PCR; in TCRdb, only in-frame clones are kept and a portion is missing. The data contain over 150,000 clones, around 70% of them singletons. The material sequenced was PBMCs. The origin of the receptors is a man aged 25 to 40 in good health and CMV-seronegative. CDR3s leave out the opening cysteine and the closing phenylalanine or tryptophan.

TRBV10-3	TRBJ1-3	AISDEKSSGNTIY
TRBV7-9	TRBJ1-2	ASSSGPQGKFGYT
TRBV5-1	TRBJ2-3	ASSNRDRRTDTQY
TRBV6-6	TRBJ1-2	ASSQGNGGYT
TRBV28	TRBJ1-2	ASSTTEYGYT
TRBV4-1	TRBJ2-3	ASSQEVTSGGGDTQY
TRBV5-8	TRBJ2-5	ASSLKGEETQY
TRBV19	TRBJ1-1	ASSSVNTEAF
TRBV11-2	TRBJ1-1	ASSLMTPNTEAF
TRBV5-1	TRBJ2-1	ASSPISGAGGRVDNEQF
TRBV9	TRBJ1-6	ASSVEGAGNSPLN
TRBV19	TRBJ2-3	ASSLLGTSGTDTQY
TRBV7-2	TRBJ2-7	ASSLFGTSNSEQY
TRBV30	TRBJ1-2	AWWRGVDDGYT
TRBV28	TRBJ2-7	ASRDSIYEQY
TRBV7-9	TRBJ1-1	ASSLVGGQNTEAF